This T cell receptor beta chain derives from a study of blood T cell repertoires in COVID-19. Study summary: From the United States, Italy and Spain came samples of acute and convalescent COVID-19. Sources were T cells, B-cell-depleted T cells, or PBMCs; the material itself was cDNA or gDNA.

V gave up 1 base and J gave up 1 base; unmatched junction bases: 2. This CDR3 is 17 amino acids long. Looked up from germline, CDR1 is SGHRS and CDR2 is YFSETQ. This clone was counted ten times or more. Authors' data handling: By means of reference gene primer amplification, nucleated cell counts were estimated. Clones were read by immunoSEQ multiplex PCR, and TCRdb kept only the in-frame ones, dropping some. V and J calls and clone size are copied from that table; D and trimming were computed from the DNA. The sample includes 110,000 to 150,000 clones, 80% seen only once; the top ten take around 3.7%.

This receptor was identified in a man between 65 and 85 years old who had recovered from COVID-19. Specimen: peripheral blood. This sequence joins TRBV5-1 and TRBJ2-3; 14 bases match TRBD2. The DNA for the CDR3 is TGCGCCAGCAGCTTGCGACTAGCGGGAGGGGGCACAGATACGCAGTATTTT. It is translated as CASSLRLAGGGTDTQYF.